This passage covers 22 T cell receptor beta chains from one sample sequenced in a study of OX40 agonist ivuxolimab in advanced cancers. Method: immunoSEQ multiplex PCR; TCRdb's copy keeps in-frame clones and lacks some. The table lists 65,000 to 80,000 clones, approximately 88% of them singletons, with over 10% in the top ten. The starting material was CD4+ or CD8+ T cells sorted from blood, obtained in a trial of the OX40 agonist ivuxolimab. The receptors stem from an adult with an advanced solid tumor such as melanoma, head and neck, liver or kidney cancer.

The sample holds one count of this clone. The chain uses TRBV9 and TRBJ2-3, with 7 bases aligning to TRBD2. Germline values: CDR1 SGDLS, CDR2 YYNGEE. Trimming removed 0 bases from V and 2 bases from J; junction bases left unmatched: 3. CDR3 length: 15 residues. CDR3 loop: CASSVGGGLTDTQYF. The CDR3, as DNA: TGTGCCAGCAGCGTAGGCGGGGGTCTCACAGATACGCAGTATTTT.

CDR3 nucleotide sequence: TGTGCCAGCAGCTTTAGCGGGAGGAAATACAATGAGCAGTTCTTC. Its translation: CASSFSGRKYNEQFF. J is TRBJ2-1 and V is TRBV5-4, with 10 bases matching TRBD2. V lost 2 bases and J lost 4; bases outside the gene matches: 3. Germline V lookup: CDR1 SGHNT, CDR2 YYREEE (reference sequence). The CDR3 has 15 amino acids.

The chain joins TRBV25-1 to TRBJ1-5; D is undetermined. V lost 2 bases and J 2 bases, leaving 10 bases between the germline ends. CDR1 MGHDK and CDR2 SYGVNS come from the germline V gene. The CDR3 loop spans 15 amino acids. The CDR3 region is CASSEGGKGNQPQHF. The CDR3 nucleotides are TGTGCCAGCAGTGAAGGAGGCAAGGGCAATCAGCCCCAGCATTTT.

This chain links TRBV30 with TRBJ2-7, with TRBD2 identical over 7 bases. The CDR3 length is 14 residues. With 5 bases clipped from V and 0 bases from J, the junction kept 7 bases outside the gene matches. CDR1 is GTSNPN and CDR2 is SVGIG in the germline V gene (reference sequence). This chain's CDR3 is CAWASRGNSYEQYF. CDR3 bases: TGTGCCTGGGCTTCGCGGGGGAACTCCTACGAGCAGTACTTC.

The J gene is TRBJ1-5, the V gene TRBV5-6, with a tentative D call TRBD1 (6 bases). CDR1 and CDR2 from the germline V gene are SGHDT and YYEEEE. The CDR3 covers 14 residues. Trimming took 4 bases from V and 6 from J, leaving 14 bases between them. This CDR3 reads CASSTYRDGQPQHF. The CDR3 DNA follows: TGTGCCAGCAGCACTTACAGGGACGGTCAGCCCCAGCATTTT.

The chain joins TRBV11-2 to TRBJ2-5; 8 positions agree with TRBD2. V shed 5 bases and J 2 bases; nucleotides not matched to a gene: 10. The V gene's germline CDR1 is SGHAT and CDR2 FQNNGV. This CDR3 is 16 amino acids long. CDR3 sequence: CASSPRRTSGQETQYF. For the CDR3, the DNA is TGTGCCAGCAGCCCCCGGAGAACTAGCGGACAAGAGACCCAGTACTTC.

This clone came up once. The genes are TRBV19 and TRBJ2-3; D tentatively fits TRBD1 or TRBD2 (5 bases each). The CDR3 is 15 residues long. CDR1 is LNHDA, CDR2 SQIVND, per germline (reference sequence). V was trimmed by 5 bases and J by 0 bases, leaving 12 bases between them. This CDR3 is CASSPGRDSTDTQYF. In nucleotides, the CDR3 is TGTGCCAGTAGTCCCGGCCGGGACAGCACAGATACGCAGTATTTT.

The CDR3 DNA reads as TGTGCCAGCCGCTCGGACGGAACAAACACCATATATTTT. This gives the protein CASRSDGTNTIYF. This sequence joins TRBV27 and TRBJ1-3; D is ambiguous. The CDR3 is 13 amino acids. V lost 8 bases and J lost 6, with 14 bases in between. Germline V gene data show CDR1 as MNHEY and CDR2 as SMNVEV (reference sequence).

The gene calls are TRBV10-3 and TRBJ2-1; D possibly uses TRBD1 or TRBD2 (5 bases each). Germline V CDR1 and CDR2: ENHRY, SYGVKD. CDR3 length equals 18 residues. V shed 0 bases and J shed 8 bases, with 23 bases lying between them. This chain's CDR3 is CAISESAKALGVRDEQFF. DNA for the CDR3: TGTGCCATCAGTGAGTCCGCAAAGGCACTGGGGGTCCGGGATGAGCAGTTCTTC.

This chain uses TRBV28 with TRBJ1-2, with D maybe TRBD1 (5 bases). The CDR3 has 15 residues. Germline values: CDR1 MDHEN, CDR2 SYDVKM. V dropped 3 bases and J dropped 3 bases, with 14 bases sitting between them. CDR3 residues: CASSFAGGYDYGYTF. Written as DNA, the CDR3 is TGTGCCAGCAGTTTCGCGGGGGGTTACGACTATGGCTACACCTTC.

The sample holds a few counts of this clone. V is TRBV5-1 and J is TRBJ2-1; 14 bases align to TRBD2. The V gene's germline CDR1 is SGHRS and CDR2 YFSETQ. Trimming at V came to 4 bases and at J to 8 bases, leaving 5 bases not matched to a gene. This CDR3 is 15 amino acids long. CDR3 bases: TGCGCCAGCAGCCCGGGACTAGCGGGAGTATATGAGCAGTTCTTC. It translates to CASSPGLAGVYEQFF.

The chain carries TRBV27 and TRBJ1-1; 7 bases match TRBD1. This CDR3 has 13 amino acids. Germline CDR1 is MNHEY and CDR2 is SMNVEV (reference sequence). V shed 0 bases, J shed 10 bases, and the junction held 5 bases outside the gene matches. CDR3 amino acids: CASSLSGGEGAFF. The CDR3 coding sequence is TGTGCCAGCAGTTTATCAGGGGGCGAAGGAGCTTTCTTT.

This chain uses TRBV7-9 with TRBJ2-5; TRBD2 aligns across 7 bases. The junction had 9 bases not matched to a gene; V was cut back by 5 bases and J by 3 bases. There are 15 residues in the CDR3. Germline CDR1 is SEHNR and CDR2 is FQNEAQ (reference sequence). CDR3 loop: CASSTLIGLEETQYF. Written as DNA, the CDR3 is TGTGCCAGCAGCACCCTAATCGGACTAGAAGAGACCCAGTACTTC. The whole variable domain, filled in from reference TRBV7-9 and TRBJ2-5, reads DTGVSQNPRHKITKRGQNVTFRCDPISEHNRLYWYRQTLGQGPEFLTYFQNEAQLEKSRLLSDRFSAERPKGSFSTLEIQRTEQGDSAMYLCASSTLIGLEETQYFGPGTRLLVL.

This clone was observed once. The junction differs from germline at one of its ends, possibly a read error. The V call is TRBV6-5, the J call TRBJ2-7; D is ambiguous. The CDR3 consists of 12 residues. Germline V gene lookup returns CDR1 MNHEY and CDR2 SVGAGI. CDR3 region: CASGARSYGQYF. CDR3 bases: TGTGCCAGCGGTGCCCGCTCCTACGGGCAGTACTTC.

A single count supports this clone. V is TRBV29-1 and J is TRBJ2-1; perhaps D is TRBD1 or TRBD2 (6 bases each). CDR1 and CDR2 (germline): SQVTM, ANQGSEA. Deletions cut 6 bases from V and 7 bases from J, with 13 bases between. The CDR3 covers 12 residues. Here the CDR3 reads CSVTQGGNEQFF. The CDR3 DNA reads TGCAGCGTGACACAAGGGGGGAATGAGCAGTTCTTC.

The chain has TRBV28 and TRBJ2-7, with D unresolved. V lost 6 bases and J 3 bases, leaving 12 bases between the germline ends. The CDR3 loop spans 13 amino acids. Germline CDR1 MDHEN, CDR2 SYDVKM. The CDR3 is CASSRRANYEQYF. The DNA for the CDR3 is TGTGCCAGCAGCCGTAGAGCCAACTACGAGCAGTACTTC. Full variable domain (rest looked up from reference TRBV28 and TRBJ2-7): DVKVTQSSRYLVKRTGEKVFLECVQDMDHENMFWYRQDPGLGLRLIYFSYDVKMKEKGDIPEGYSVSREKKERFSLILESASTNQTSMYLCASSRRANYEQYFGPGTRLTVT.

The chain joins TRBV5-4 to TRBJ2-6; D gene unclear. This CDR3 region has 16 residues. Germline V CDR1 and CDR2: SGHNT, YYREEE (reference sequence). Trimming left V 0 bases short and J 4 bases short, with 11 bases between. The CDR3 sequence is CASSLATQPGANVLTF. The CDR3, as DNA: TGTGCCAGCAGCTTGGCCACCCAGCCGGGGGCCAACGTCCTGACTTTC.

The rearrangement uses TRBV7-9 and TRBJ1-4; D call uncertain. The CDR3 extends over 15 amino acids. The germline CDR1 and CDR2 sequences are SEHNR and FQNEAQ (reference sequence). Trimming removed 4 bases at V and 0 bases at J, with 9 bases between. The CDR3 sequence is CASSSSAATNEKLFF. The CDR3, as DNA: TGTGCCAGCAGCTCCTCAGCCGCAACTAATGAAAAACTGTTTTTT.

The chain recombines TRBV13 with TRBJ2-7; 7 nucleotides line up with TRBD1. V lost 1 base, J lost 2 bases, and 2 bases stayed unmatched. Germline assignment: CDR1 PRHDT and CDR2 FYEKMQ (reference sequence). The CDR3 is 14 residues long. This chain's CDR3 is CASSLVGTAYEQYF. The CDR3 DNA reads TGTGCCAGCAGCTTAGTCGGGACAGCCTACGAGCAGTACTTC. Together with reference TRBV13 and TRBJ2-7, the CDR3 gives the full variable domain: AAGVIQSPRHLIKEKRETATLKCYPIPRHDTVYWYQQGPGQDPQFLISFYEKMQSDKGSIPDRFSAQQFSDYHSELNMSSLELGDSALYFCASSLVGTAYEQYFGPGTRLTVT.

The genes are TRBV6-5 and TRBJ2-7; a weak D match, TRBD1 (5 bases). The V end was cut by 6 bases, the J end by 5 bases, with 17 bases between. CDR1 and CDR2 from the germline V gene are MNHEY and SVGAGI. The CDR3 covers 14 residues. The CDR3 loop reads CASSPGWLSHEQYF. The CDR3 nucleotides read TGTGCCAGCAGCCCAGGGTGGCTTTCGCACGAGCAGTACTTC.

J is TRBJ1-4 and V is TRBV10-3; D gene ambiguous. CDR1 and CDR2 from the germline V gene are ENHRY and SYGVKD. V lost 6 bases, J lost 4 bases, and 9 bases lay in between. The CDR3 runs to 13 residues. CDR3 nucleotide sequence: TGTGCCATCAGGGGCACAGATAATGAAAAACTGTTTTTT. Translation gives CAIRGTDNEKLFF.

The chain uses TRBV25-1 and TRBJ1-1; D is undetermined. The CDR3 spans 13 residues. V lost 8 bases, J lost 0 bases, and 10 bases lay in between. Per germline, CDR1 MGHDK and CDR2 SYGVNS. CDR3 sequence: CASRYTVNTEAFF. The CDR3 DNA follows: TGTGCCAGCCGATATACAGTGAACACTGAAGCTTTCTTT. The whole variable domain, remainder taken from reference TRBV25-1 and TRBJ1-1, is EADIYQTPRYLVIGTGKKITLECSQTMGHDKMYWYQQDPGMELHLIHYSYGVNSTEKGDLSSESTVSRIRTEHFPLTLESARPSHTSQYLCASRYTVNTEAFFGQGTRLTVV.